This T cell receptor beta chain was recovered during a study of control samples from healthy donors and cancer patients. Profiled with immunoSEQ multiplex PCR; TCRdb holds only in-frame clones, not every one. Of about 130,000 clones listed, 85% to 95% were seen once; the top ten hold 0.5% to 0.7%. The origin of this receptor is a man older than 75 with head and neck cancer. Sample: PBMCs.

CDR3 amino acids: CASSRGQEPNYGYTF. CDR3 sequence (DNA): TGTGCCAGCAGCCGCGGACAGGAACCTAACTATGGCTACACCTTC. The chain is built from TRBV11-2 and TRBJ1-2; 7 bases align to TRBD1. V gave up 5 bases and J gave up 0 bases; unmatched junction bases: 6. This CDR3 has 15 residues. Germline V gives CDR1 SGHAT, CDR2 FQNNGV.